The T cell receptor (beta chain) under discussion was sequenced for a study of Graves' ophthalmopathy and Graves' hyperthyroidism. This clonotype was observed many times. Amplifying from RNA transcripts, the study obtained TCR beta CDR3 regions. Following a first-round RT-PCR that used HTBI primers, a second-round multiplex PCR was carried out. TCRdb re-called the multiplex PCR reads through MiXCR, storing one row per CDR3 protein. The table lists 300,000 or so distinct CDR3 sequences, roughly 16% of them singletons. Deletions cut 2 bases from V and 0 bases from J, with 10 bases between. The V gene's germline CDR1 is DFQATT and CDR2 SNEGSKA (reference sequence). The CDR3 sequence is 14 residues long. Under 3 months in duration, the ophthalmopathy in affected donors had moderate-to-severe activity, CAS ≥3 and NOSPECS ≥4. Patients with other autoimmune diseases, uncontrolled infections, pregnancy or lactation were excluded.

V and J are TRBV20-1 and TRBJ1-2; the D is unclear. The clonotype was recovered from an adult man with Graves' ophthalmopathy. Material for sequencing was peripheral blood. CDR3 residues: CSARKDGTNYGYTF. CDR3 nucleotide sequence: TGCAGTGCTAGAAAGGACGGGACTAACTATGGCTACACCTTC.